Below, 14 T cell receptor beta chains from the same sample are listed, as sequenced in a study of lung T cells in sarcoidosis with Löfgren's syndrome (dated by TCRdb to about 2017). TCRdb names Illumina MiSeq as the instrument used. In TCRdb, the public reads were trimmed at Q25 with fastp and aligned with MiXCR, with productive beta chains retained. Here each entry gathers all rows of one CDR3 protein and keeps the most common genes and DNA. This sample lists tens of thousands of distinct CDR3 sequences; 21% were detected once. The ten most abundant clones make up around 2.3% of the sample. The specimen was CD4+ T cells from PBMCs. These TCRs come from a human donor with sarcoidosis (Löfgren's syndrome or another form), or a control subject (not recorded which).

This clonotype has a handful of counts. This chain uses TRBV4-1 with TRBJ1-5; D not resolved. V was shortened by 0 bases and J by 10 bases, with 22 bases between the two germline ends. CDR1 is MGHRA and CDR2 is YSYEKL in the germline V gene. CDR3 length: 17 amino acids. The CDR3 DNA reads TGCGCCAGCAGCCAAGATCCGGTAACCGGTTTGTTGTATCCCCAGCATTTT. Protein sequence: CASSQDPVTGLLYPQHF.

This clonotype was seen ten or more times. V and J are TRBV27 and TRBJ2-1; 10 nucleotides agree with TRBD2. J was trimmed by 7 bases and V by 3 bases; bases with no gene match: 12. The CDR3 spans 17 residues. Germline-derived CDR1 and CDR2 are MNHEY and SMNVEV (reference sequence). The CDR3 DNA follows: TGTGCCAGCAGTTTGCATTTCCTAGCGGGAGTAAATAATGAGCAGTTCTTC. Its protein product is CASSLHFLAGVNNEQFF.

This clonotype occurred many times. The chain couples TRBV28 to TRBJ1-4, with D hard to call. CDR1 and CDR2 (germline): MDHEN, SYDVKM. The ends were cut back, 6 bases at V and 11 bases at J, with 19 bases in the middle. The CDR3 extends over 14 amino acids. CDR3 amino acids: CASSPSDLGQKLFF. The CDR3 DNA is TGTGCCAGCAGCCCCAGCGACCTGGGCCAGAAACTGTTTTTT.

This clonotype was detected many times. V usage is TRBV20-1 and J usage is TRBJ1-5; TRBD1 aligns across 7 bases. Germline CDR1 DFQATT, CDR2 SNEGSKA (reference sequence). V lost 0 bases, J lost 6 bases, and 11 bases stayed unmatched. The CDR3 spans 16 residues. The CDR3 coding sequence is TGCAGTGCTAGAGATCTCGGGCAGGGGGGGGGTCAGCCCCAGCATTTT. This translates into CSARDLGQGGGQPQHF.

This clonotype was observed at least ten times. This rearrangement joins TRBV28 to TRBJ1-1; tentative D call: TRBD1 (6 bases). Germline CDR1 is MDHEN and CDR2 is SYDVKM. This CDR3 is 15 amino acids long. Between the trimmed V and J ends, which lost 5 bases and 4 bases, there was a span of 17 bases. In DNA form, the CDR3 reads TGTGCCAGCAGTCCCAAGGGGGGCGGAGGCACTGAAGCTTTCTTT. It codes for CASSPKGGGGTEAFF.

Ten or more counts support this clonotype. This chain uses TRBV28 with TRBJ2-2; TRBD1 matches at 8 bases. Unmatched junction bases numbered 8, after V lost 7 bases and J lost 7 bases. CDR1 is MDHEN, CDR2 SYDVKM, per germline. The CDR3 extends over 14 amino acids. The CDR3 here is CASTSTGAIGELFF. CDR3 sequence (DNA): TGTGCCAGCACCTCGACAGGGGCCATCGGGGAGCTGTTTTTT.

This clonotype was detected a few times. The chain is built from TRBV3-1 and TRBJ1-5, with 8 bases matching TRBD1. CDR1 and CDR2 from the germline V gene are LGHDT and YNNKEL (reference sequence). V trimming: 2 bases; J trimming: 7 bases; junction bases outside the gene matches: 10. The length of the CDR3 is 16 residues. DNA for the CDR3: TGTGCCAGCAGCCAACGCTACAGGGGGTACGGACAGCCCCAGCATTTT. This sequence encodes CASSQRYRGYGQPQHF.

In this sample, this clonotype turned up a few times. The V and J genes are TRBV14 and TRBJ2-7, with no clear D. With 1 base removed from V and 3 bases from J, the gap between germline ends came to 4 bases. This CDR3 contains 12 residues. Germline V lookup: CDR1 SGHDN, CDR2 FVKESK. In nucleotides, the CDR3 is TGTGCCAGCAGCCAAGCCTTCTACGAGCAGTACTTC. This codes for CASSQAFYEQYF.

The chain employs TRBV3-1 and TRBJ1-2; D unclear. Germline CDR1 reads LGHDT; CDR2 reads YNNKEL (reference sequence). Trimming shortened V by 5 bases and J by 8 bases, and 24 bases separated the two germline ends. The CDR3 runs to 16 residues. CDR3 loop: CASSRKGGLPDKGYTF. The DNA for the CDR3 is TGTGCCAGCAGCAGGAAAGGCGGACTTCCCGACAAGGGCTACACCTTC.

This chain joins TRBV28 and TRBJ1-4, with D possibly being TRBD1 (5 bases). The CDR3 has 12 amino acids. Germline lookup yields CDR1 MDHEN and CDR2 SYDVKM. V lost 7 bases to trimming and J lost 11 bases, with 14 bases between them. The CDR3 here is CASTPPGKKLFF. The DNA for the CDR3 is TGTGCCAGCACTCCTCCAGGGAAGAAACTGTTTTTT.

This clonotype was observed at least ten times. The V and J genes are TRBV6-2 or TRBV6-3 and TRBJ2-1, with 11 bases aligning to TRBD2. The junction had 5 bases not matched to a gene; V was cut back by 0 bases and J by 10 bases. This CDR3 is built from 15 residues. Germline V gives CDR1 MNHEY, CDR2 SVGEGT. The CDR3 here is CASSYSSGGAGEQFF. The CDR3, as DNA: TGTGCCAGCAGTTACTCTAGCGGGGGGGCCGGAGAGCAGTTCTTC.

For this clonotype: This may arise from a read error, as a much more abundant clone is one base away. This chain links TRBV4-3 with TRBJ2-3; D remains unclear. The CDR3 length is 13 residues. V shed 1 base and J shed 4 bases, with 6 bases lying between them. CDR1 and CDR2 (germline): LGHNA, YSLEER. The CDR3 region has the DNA TGCGCCAGCAGCCAAGGACGGGCAGATACGCAGTATTTT. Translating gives CASSQGRADTQYF.

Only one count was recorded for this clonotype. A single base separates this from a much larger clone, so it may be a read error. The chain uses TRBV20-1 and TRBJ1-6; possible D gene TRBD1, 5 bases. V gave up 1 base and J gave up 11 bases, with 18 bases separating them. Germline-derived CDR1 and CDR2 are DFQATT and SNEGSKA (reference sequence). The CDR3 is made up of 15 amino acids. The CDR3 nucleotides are TGCAGTGCTAGAGTCCGGGAATGGGACGAACCACCCCTCCACTTT. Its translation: CSARVREWDEPPLHF.

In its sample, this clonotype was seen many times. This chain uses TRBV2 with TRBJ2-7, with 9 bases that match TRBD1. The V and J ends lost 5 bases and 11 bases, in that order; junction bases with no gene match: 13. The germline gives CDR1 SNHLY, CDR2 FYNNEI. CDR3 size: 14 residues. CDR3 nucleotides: TGTGCCAGCAGTCGCCAGAGGACAGGGGAGAGAAAGTACTTC. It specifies CASSRQRTGERKYF. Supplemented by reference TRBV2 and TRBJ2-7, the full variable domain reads EPEVTQTPSHQVTQMGQEVILRCVPISNHLYFYWYRQILGQKVEFLVSFYNNEISEKSEIFDDQFSVERPDGSNFTLKIRSTKLEDSAMYFCASSRQRTGERKYFGPGTRLTVT.